The 22 T cell receptor beta chains in this list originate from one sample, sequenced in a study of neurological immune-mediated disorders. TCRdb re-called the 5' RACE reads through MiXCR, storing one row per CDR3 protein. The sample holds about 80,000 distinct CDR3 sequences; roughly 10% are singletons and the top ten take 1.5% to 2%. What was sequenced was PBMCs. The receptors come from a man in his fifties or sixties in good health.

This clonotype was found many times. The chain links TRBV6-5 to TRBJ2-7; TRBD1 is a possible D gene (7 bases). Germline CDR1 MNHEY, CDR2 SVGAGI. The CDR3 sequence is 16 residues long. V shed 6 bases and J shed 0 bases, with 18 bases lying between them. The CDR3 is CASSPQGGRSSYEQYF. In DNA form, the CDR3 reads TGTGCCAGCAGCCCCCAGGGGGGCCGGTCCTCCTACGAGCAGTACTTC.

This chain joins TRBV29-1 and TRBJ2-1; D may be TRBD2 (6 bases). Per germline, CDR1 SQVTM and CDR2 ANQGSEA. CDR3 length equals 15 residues. V lost 1 base, J lost 2 bases, and 12 bases lay in between. CDR3 sequence reads: CSVEVPSATYNEQFF. The CDR3 DNA sequence: TGCAGCGTTGAAGTGCCTAGCGCTACCTACAATGAGCAGTTCTTC.

There are many counts of this clonotype. This chain uses TRBV5-6 with TRBJ1-5, with D perhaps matching TRBD1 (5 bases). In germline, CDR1 is SGHDT, CDR2 YYEEEE. V lost 0 bases and J lost 0, with 16 bases in between. This CDR3 is 18 amino acids long. CDR3 in amino acids: CASSLGGLKSHSNQPQHF. DNA for the CDR3: TGTGCCAGCAGCTTGGGGGGGTTGAAGAGCCATAGCAATCAGCCCCAGCATTTT.

This clonotype has at least ten counts. The V gene is TRBV5-1, the J gene TRBJ1-1, with a weak D call TRBD1 (5 bases). The CDR3 runs 14 residues. Germline values: CDR1 SGHRS, CDR2 YFSETQ. Trimming took 4 bases from V and 4 from J, leaving 14 bases between them. CDR3 residues: CASSAAGEGTEAFF. Written as DNA, the CDR3 is TGCGCCAGCAGCGCCGCGGGGGAGGGCACTGAAGCTTTCTTT.

At least ten counts were recorded for this clonotype. This rearrangement joins TRBV15 to TRBJ1-6, with 11 bases that match TRBD1. The germline V gene encodes CDR1 LNHNV and CDR2 YYDKDF (reference sequence). J gave up 1 base and V 7 bases, and 3 bases lay outside the gene matches. This CDR3 has 16 amino acids. CDR3 protein: CATKRDRGSYNSPLHF. CDR3 in DNA: TGTGCCACCAAAAGGGACAGGGGGTCCTATAATTCACCCCTCCACTTT.

This clonotype came up many times. V usage is TRBV9 and J usage is TRBJ1-4; D perhaps matches TRBD1 (5 bases). CDR3 size: 15 residues. The V end lost 0 bases, the J end lost 7 bases, and 13 bases lay between the germline ends. CDR1 and CDR2 from the germline V gene are SGDLS and YYNGEE. The CDR3 sequence: CASSVGGVVVEKLFF. In DNA, the CDR3 is TGTGCCAGCAGCGTAGGAGGGGTCGTGGTTGAAAAACTGTTTTTT.

This clonotype was recorded many times. V usage is TRBV7-9 and J usage is TRBJ2-2, with unresolved D. Germline loops: CDR1 SEHNR, CDR2 FQNEAQ (reference sequence). V was clipped by 1 base and J by 5 bases, with 5 bases between them. The CDR3 extends over 13 amino acids. In DNA, the CDR3 is TGTGCCAGCAGCTTAGAAGGGACCGGGGAGCTGTTTTTT. Translating it yields CASSLEGTGELFF.

This clonotype was recorded many times. The chain combines TRBV28 with TRBJ2-5, with 11 bases that match TRBD1. Germline V lookup: CDR1 MDHEN, CDR2 SYDVKM. Trimming took 4 bases from V and 4 from J; bases not matched to a gene: 8. The CDR3 spans 16 residues. For the CDR3, the DNA is TGTGCCAGCAGTTGGGACAGGGGGAGAGGGAGAGAGACCCAGTACTTC. Protein product: CASSWDRGRGRETQYF. Full variable domain (rest looked up from reference TRBV28 and TRBJ2-5): DVKVTQSSRYLVKRTGEKVFLECVQDMDHENMFWYRQDPGLGLRLIYFSYDVKMKEKGDIPEGYSVSREKKERFSLILESASTNQTSMYLCASSWDRGRGRETQYFGPGTRLLVL.

Ten or more counts support this clonotype. The chain joins TRBV7-2 to TRBJ2-7; TRBD1 matches at 7 bases. V lost 2 bases, J lost 2 bases, and 6 bases stayed unmatched. Germline CDR1 SGHTA, CDR2 FQGNSA. This CDR3 has 15 amino acids. As DNA, the CDR3 is TGTGCCAGCAGCTTACTTAGGGGGCCCACCTACGAGCAGTACTTC. It yields the protein CASSLLRGPTYEQYF.

This clonotype was seen a few times. CDR3 in amino acids: CASSPTEWGPYNEQFF. CDR3 DNA: TGTGCCAGCAGCCCGACCGAATGGGGGCCATACAATGAGCAGTTCTTC. The J gene is TRBJ2-1, the V gene TRBV11-2; TRBD1 might be the D (6 bases). The germline CDR1 and CDR2 sequences are SGHAT and FQNNGV. V lost 5 bases to trimming and J lost 4 bases, with 18 bases between them. The CDR3 runs to 16 residues.

The V and J genes are TRBV30 and TRBJ2-3; 10 bases align to TRBD1. This CDR3 comprises 16 residues. V lost 3 bases, J lost 2 bases, and 8 bases stayed unmatched. Germline V gene lookup returns CDR1 GTSNPN and CDR2 SVGIG (reference sequence). The CDR3 here is CAWRQGQGTITDTQYF. The CDR3 nucleotides are TGTGCCTGGAGACAGGGACAGGGGACAATCACAGATACGCAGTATTTT.

This chain uses TRBV28 with TRBJ1-3; 7 nucleotides agree with TRBD1. CDR1 is MDHEN, CDR2 SYDVKM, per germline. J lost 0 bases, V lost 5 bases, and 7 bases had no gene match. The CDR3 contains 16 residues. The CDR3 DNA sequence: TGTGCCAGCAGTCCAGCTCGGACAGGCTCTGGAAACACCATATATTTT. Amino acids: CASSPARTGSGNTIYF.

This clonotype came up many times. The rearrangement uses TRBV29-1 and TRBJ2-7, with TRBD1 identical over 7 bases. Trimming cost V 0 bases and J 3 bases; bases outside gene matches: 11. Germline CDR1 is SQVTM and CDR2 is ANQGSEA. The length of the CDR3 is 16 residues. CDR3 nucleotides: TGCAGCGTTGAAGACCCGACCCGGACAGGAAACTACGAGCAGTACTTC. As protein: CSVEDPTRTGNYEQYF.

This clonotype was counted at least ten times. This CDR3 reads CASSVAGSRTDTQYF. For the CDR3, the DNA is TGTGCCAGCAGCGTAGCGGGTTCCCGCACAGATACGCAGTATTTT. This chain uses TRBV9 with TRBJ2-3; D gene unclear. The CDR3 spans 15 residues. Germline V gene data show CDR1 as SGDLS and CDR2 as YYNGEE. V gave up 0 bases and J gave up 1 base, with 9 bases separating them.

This clonotype has at least ten counts. The chain carries TRBV3-1 and TRBJ2-2; TRBD2 agrees at 8 bases. CDR1 is LGHDT, CDR2 YNNKEL, per germline (reference sequence). The CDR3 is made up of 16 amino acids. After removal of 4 bases from V and 1 base from J, the junction contained 5 bases not matched to a gene. CDR3 sequence reads: CASSPRGGQNTGELFF. The CDR3 region has the DNA TGTGCCAGCAGCCCACGGGGGGGGCAGAACACCGGGGAGCTGTTTTTT.

In its sample, this clonotype was seen many times. The chain employs TRBV7-2 and TRBJ2-7; D may be TRBD1 (5 bases). V lost 0 bases, J lost 0 bases, and 12 bases lay in between. This CDR3 contains 16 residues. CDR1 and CDR2 (germline): SGHTA, FQGNSA. CDR3 region: CASSLATGDSSYEQYF. DNA of the CDR3: TGTGCCAGCAGCTTAGCTACAGGTGATAGCTCCTACGAGCAGTACTTC.

This clonotype was picked up many times. The chain links TRBV10-3 to TRBJ2-7, with D possibly matching TRBD1 (6 bases). This CDR3 is built from 12 residues. Trimming pared 8 bases from V and 6 bases from J, leaving 14 bases between. CDR1 ENHRY and CDR2 SYGVKD come from the germline V gene. The CDR3, as DNA: TGTGCCATCGGCCAGGGGAAAGGCGAGCAGTACTTC. Protein product: CAIGQGKGEQYF.

This clonotype has a count of ten or more. The rearrangement links TRBV27 to TRBJ2-1, with 11 bases identical to TRBD2. From germline, CDR1 is MNHEY and CDR2 SMNVEV (reference sequence). The junction had 3 bases not matched to a gene; V was cut back by 3 bases and J by 5 bases. The CDR3 consists of 15 residues. The CDR3, as DNA: TGTGCCAGCAGTTTTTTAGCGGGAGGGAACAATGAGCAGTTCTTC. It yields the protein CASSFLAGGNNEQFF.

At least ten counts were recorded for this clonotype. Here the CDR3 DNA reads TGCGCCAGCAGCCCTCCTGGACCGGGAGGGGGCACAGATACGCAGTATTTT. Protein sequence: CASSPPGPGGGTDTQYF. V and J are TRBV5-1 and TRBJ2-3; 8 bases align to TRBD2. CDR1 is SGHRS and CDR2 is YFSETQ in the germline V gene. The trim removed 4 bases at V and 1 base at J, leaving 11 bases unmatched. This CDR3 has 17 residues.

This clonotype was seen at least ten times. V is TRBV12-3 or TRBV12-4 and J is TRBJ1-1; D perhaps matches TRBD1 (6 bases). V lost 2 bases to trimming and J lost 4 bases, with 8 bases between them. This CDR3 spans 13 amino acids. CDR3 sequence: CASSLQGTTEAFF. In nucleotides, the CDR3 is TGTGCCAGCAGTTTACAGGGGACCACTGAAGCTTTCTTT.

The chain couples TRBV5-5 to TRBJ2-7; 7 nucleotides line up with TRBD1. V lost 4 bases, J lost 0 bases, and 7 bases stayed unmatched. The CDR3 contains 15 residues. CDR1 and CDR2 (germline): SGHKS, YYEKEE (reference sequence). The DNA of the CDR3 is TGTGCCAGCAGCGTAATCCAGGGGGACTCCTACGAGCAGTACTTC. Protein: CASSVIQGDSYEQYF.

Ten or more counts support this clonotype. The chain is built from TRBV7-2 and TRBJ2-7; D not resolved. The CDR3 is 12 amino acids. The germline V and J ends were trimmed by 3 bases and 2 bases, with 5 bases remaining between them. Germline V gives CDR1 SGHTA, CDR2 FQGNSA. The CDR3 here is CASSFWAYEQYF. In DNA, the CDR3 is TGTGCCAGCAGCTTCTGGGCCTACGAGCAGTACTTC.